These 8 T cell receptor beta chains share one sample of origin, sequenced in a study of tumor-infiltrating lymphocytes in localized non-small cell lung cancer. TCRdb keeps only in-frame clones here, not all; method: immunoSEQ multiplex PCR. The sample carries 13,000 or so clones, approximately 73% recorded once. Input material: uninvolved lung tissue not adjacent to the tumor. Receptors originate from a human donor with non-small cell lung cancer.

V gene TRBV6-5 combines with J gene TRBJ1-5; perhaps TRBD1 as D (6 bases). V lost 4 bases and J lost 7, with 20 bases in between. The CDR3 is 16 residues long. Germline V CDR1 and CDR2: MNHEY, SVGAGI. The CDR3 region has the DNA TGTGCCAGCAGTTCTTTCGTAACAGGGTCGGGGCAGCCCCAGCATTTT. It translates to CASSSFVTGSGQPQHF.

This clone was detected a few times. The V and J genes are TRBV5-1 and TRBJ1-4, with 10 bases aligning to TRBD1. CDR1 is SGHRS, CDR2 YFSETQ, per germline. V was pared by 4 bases and J by 8 bases, with 11 bases of the junction left unmatched. The CDR3 contains 16 residues. The CDR3 loop reads CASSPVPGTGDEKLFF. CDR3 in DNA: TGCGCCAGCAGCCCGGTCCCCGGGACAGGGGACGAAAAACTGTTTTTT. The variable domain in full, completed from reference TRBV5-1 and TRBJ1-4, reads KAGVTQTPRYLIKTRGQQVTLSCSPISGHRSVSWYQQTPGQGLQFLFEYFSETQRNKGNFPGRFSGRQFSNSRSEMNVSTLELGDSALYLCASSPVPGTGDEKLFFGSGTQLSVL.

The V gene is TRBV27, the J gene TRBJ2-3; TRBD2 matches 9 bases. From germline, CDR1 is MNHEY and CDR2 SMNVEV (reference sequence). After removal of 7 bases from V and 5 bases from J, the junction contained 7 bases not matched to a gene. This CDR3 is built from 14 residues. The CDR3 nucleotides read TGTGCCAGCACTGGCGGGAGGGCCATAGATACGCAGTATTTT. Its protein is CASTGGRAIDTQYF.

The chain has TRBV6-5 and TRBJ1-2; the match to TRBD1 covers 7 bases. J was trimmed by 4 bases and V by 2 bases; bases with no gene match: 7. Germline CDR1 is MNHEY and CDR2 is SVGAGI. This CDR3 region has 15 residues. For the CDR3, the DNA is TGTGCCAGCAGTTACCCTACAGGGGCCAGCTATGGCTACACCTTC. Its translation: CASSYPTGASYGYTF.

This clone was counted a few times. The rearrangement uses TRBV27 and TRBJ2-1, with 7 bases aligning to TRBD1. Germline V gene lookup returns CDR1 MNHEY and CDR2 SMNVEV (reference sequence). The trim removed 6 bases at V and 4 bases at J, leaving 21 bases unmatched. The CDR3 length is 19 residues. The CDR3 DNA follows: TGTGCCAGCAGCCGACGTTATTTTAGGGACAGCCCCGGGTACAATGAGCAGTTCTTC. Its translation: CASSRRYFRDSPGYNEQFF.

This clone was observed a single time. The V and J genes are TRBV7-6 and TRBJ1-3, with TRBD1 matching 11 bases. The germline CDR1 and CDR2 sequences are SGHVS and FNYEAQ. CDR3 length: 16 residues. The ends lost 5 bases at V and 9 bases at J; junction bases unmatched: 12. The CDR3 sequence is CASSPSPGQGEGTIYF. In nucleotides, the CDR3 is TGTGCCAGCAGCCCATCCCCGGGACAGGGGGAGGGCACCATATATTTT.

The genes are TRBV11-3 and TRBJ2-5; maybe TRBD2 (5 bases). Germline CDR1 and CDR2: SGHNT and YENEEA. Trimming pared 0 bases from V and 5 bases from J, leaving 7 bases between. The CDR3 runs to 13 residues. The CDR3, as DNA: TGTGCCAGCAGCTTAGATGGGGAGGAGACCCAGTACTTC. It encodes CASSLDGEETQYF.

This chain links TRBV7-2 with TRBJ2-1; no reliable D call. CDR3 size: 12 residues. Germline values: CDR1 SGHTA, CDR2 FQGNSA. The V and J ends lost 4 bases and 5 bases respectively, with 6 bases between them. CDR3 sequence: CASSSFDNEQFF. For the CDR3, the DNA is TGTGCCAGCAGCTCCTTTGACAATGAGCAGTTCTTC.